This paragraph covers one T cell receptor (beta chain) sequence. These data belong to a study of T-cell reconstitution after alpha-beta-depleted transplantation in children. TCRbeta library construction was performed incorporating unique molecular identifiers. TCRdb analysed the PCR reads with MiXCR anew, one entry per CDR3 protein. The sample has 450,000 to 600,000 distinct CDR3 sequences; 15% to 20% are singletons. V lost 6 bases, J lost 5 bases, and 39 bases lay in between. The length of the CDR3 is 22 residues. The germline V gene encodes CDR1 SGHRS and CDR2 YFSETQ. This receptor was obtained from a human donor who donated a stem cell graft to a child with acute lymphoblastic leukemia. The sample was PBMCs from the stem cell graft donor, taken from the stem cell graft. J is TRBJ2-1 and V is TRBV5-1, with a weak D call TRBD1 (7 bases). CDR3 region: CASTSTGKISGTGVQSHNEQFF. In nucleotides, the CDR3 is TGCGCCAGCACCTCGACAGGGAAGATTAGCGGAACGGGGGTGCAATCACACAATGAGCAGTTCTTC.